This T cell receptor beta chain was recovered during a study of blood T cell repertoires in COVID-19. Study-wide context: Donors in the United States, Italy and Spain gave samples during acute or convalescent COVID-19.

Trimming at V came to 1 base and at J to 3 bases, leaving 12 bases not matched to a gene. Germline CDR1 MNHEY, CDR2 SVGEGT. This CDR3 is built from 19 residues. Assay used: immunoSEQ multiplex PCR; TCRdb lists only in-frame clones, some missing. The sample contains tens of thousands of clones, less than 85% of which appear only once. Seattle researchers signed up patients amid active infection and tracked them longitudinally. The chain couples TRBV6-2 or TRBV6-3 to TRBJ2-7, with 13 bases that match TRBD2. The receptor was derived from a man aged 50-59 years with COVID-19, enrolled during active disease. Sequencing was performed on peripheral blood. Written as DNA, the CDR3 is TGTGCCAGCAGTTACTGGGACAGGGGGACTAGCGGGGATCTCTACGAGCAGTACTTC. Translation gives CASSYWDRGTSGDLYEQYF.